The rows below give T cell receptor beta chains drawn from one sample of a study of identical twins. MiXCR was run by TCRdb on the 5' RACE reads, yielding one entry per CDR3 protein. The sample includes 100,000 or so distinct CDR3 sequences, 5.9% of them seen just once. What was sequenced was memory T cells sorted from blood. The receptors derive from a woman between 50 and 59 years old in good health. The CDR3 runs from the conserved cysteine through the conserved F or W. D genes are given only for firm matches. Each size is once, few or many counts, or a class when the clone is expanded.

>.|TRBJ1-1|few|TRBV18
TGTGCCAGCTCATCAACACCGGCGGGGGCTGAAGCTTTCTTT
CASSSTPAGAEAFF
>TRBD2|TRBJ2-4|few|TRBV20-1
TGCAGTGCTAGCCTAGCGGGATACATTCAGTACTTC
CSASLAGYIQYF
>.|TRBJ1-2|many|TRBV29-1
TGCAGCGTTGTCGAGGACAGAGCGGTCGGTAGTGGCTACACCTTC
CSVVEDRAVGSGYTF
>.|TRBJ1-5|many|TRBV12-3/TRBV12-4
TGTGCCAGCAGTTTTATGGCTCCCGTCAATAATCAGCCCCAGCATTTT
CASSFMAPVNNQPQHF
>.|TRBJ2-2|many|TRBV27
TGTGCCAGCAGTTTTACTCAGGGAATGAGGAACACCGGGGAGCTGTTTTTT
CASSFTQGMRNTGELFF
>.|TRBJ2-1|many|TRBV9
TGTGCCAGCAGCGTCACAACCGGGGCCGACAATGAGCAGTTCTTC
CASSVTTGADNEQFF
>TRBD2|TRBJ2-7|few|TRBV7-2
TGTGCCAGCAGCAGAGCGATAAGCGGGGTCTACGAGCAGTACTTC
CASSRAISGVYEQYF
>.|TRBJ2-3|many|TRBV3-1
TGTGCCAGCAGCCAAGAAGCTGCTTTTGGTGGGGTCACAGATACGCAGTATTTT
CASSQEAAFGGVTDTQYF
>.|TRBJ1-1|many|TRBV7-8
TGTGCCAGCAGCTTAGGCCCGCGGGAGACCGAAGCTTTCTTT
CASSLGPRETEAFF
>.|TRBJ1-4|many|TRBV12-3/TRBV12-4
TGTGCCAGCAGTTTTCGGAGAAGGAATGAAAAACTGTTTTTT
CASSFRRRNEKLFF
>.|TRBJ1-2|many|TRBV12-3/TRBV12-4
TGTGCCAGCAGGGCACTGAACTATGGCTACACCTTC
CASRALNYGYTF
>.|TRBJ2-1|many|TRBV7-2
TGTGCCAGCAGCTTACTTGTGCGGGGAAATGAGCAGTTCTTC
CASSLLVRGNEQFF
>TRBD1|TRBJ1-1|many|TRBV7-8
TGTGCCAGCAGCGAGGACAGGGGCCTTGGGGGCACTGAAGCTTTCTTT
CASSEDRGLGGTEAFF
>.|TRBJ2-4|few|TRBV2
TGTGCCAGCAGTGAACATGGCGGCTTAGCCAAAAACATTCAGTACTTC
CASSEHGGLAKNIQYF